This T cell receptor beta chain was profiled in a study of cytomegalovirus exposure and HLA in healthy donors. Study background: Ancestry clustering placed more than 80% of 300 to 400 genotyped donors in the Caucasian-associated cluster.

A note on this clone: Its antigen is unknown.

Study results and caveats: One cluster of highly shared sequence variants probably arose as a sequencing artifact. Reportedly, cytomegalovirus status was diagnosed with high sensitivity and specificity. TCR beta sequences reportedly predicted most subjects' HLA-A and HLA-B alleles accurately.

Trimming took 5 bases from V and 3 from J, leaving 11 bases between them. The CDR3 has 14 amino acids. CDR1 and CDR2 from the germline V gene are SGHTA and FQGNSA. PCR primers comprised 60 Vbeta and 13 Jbeta primers. Libraries were prepared by immunoSEQ multiplex PCR; TCRdb keeps only in-frame clonotypes and omits some of them. The sample has 65,000 to 95,000 clones; the top ten hold roughly 7.4%. This clonotype was sampled from a female donor in good health and CMV-seropositive. The sequencing sample was made of PBMCs. The chain joins TRBV7-2 to TRBJ2-1, with a tentative D call TRBD1 (5 bases). The chain's CDR3 is CASSPNQGYNEQFF. CDR3 sequence (DNA): TGTGCCAGCAGCCCAAACCAGGGCTACAATGAGCAGTTCTTC.